This T cell receptor beta chain is from a study of human T cells and chemical hapten exposure. Via MiXCR, TCRdb re-called the RACE reads, giving one row per CDR3 protein. The sample has under 300,000 distinct CDR3 sequences, about 8.6% seen once; the top ten hold about 2.1%. Time point described: pre-sensitization, week 0. Treatment denoted: therapeutic diphenylcyclopropenone sensitization with weekly scalp DPC. This clonotype showed up many times. This CDR3 has 17 residues. V is TRBV12-2 and J is TRBJ2-1; the DNA was not compared with TRBD1, the D call given in the table. TRBV12-2 is marked as a pseudogene. The input for sequencing was whole blood, taken in connection with sensitization to the hapten diphenylcyclopropenone (DPC). This TCR came from a woman aged 40 to 50 with alopecia areata. Some clones in this sample may be carry-over from other donors' samples. The CDR3, as DNA: TGTGCAAGTCGCTTAGCCGCGAACCAGATAAGGGGTAATGAGCAGTTCTTC. Translating gives CASRLAANQIRGNEQFF.